The 15 T cell receptor beta chains given below trace back to one sample, sequenced in a study of blood T cell repertoires in COVID-19. Sequenced by immunoSEQ multiplex PCR; TCRdb stores in-frame clones only, minus some. The sample lists under 200,000 clones; about 82% were seen once. Sequencing was performed on peripheral blood. Receptors originate from a man aged 50 or older with active or convalescent COVID-19.

The CDR3 coding sequence is TGCGCCAGCCATTGTCGGCAGGGGAAAAACACCATATATTTT. This encodes CASHCRQGKNTIYF. The chain joins TRBV5-1 to TRBJ1-3, with D possibly matching TRBD1 (6 bases). CDR3 length: 14 residues. The V end was cut by 7 bases, the J end by 6 bases, with 17 bases between. Germline V gives CDR1 SGHRS, CDR2 YFSETQ.

The rearrangement uses TRBV9 and TRBJ2-1, with 14 bases matching TRBD2. The CDR3 loop spans 15 amino acids. J lost 10 bases, V lost 4 bases, and 7 bases had no gene match. Germline V gene lookup returns CDR1 SGDLS and CDR2 YYNGEE. CDR3 in DNA: TGTGCCAGCAGCCAAGGACTAGCGGGGGGTGGCGAGCAGTTCTTC. Protein: CASSQGLAGGGEQFF. Looking up the rest from reference TRBV9 and TRBJ2-1 gives the full variable domain: DSGVTQTPKHLITATGQRVTLRCSPRSGDLSVYWYQQSLDQGLQFLIQYYNGEERAKGNILERFSAQQFPDLHSELNLSSLELGDSALYFCASSQGLAGGGEQFFGPGTRLTVL.

The genes are TRBV4-2 and TRBJ2-3; 10 bases are shared with TRBD2. CDR1 is LGHNA, CDR2 YNFKEQ, per germline. This CDR3 spans 16 amino acids. The V segment lost 3 bases and the J segment 1 base; nucleotides outside the gene matches: 4. The CDR3 coding sequence is TGTGCCAGCAGCCAGATAGCGGGAGGTGGCACAGATACGCAGTATTTT. Translated: CASSQIAGGGTDTQYF.

The genes are TRBV6-6 and TRBJ2-7; D uncertain. The germline CDR1 and CDR2 sequences are MNHNY and SVGAGI (reference sequence). Trimming cost V 4 bases and J 4 bases, with 5 bases left between them. This CDR3 is built from 11 residues. As DNA, the CDR3 is TGTGCCAGCAGTTTAGATTACGAGCAGTACTTC. Protein product: CASSLDYEQYF.

The chain carries TRBV7-2 and TRBJ2-7; 7 positions match TRBD2. The CDR3 is 16 residues long. Germline trimming cut 1 base from V and 5 bases from J; bases unmatched to any gene: 11. From germline, CDR1 is SGHTA and CDR2 FQGNSA. CDR3 amino acids: CASSLDLAGGTDEQYF. The CDR3 DNA is TGTGCCAGCAGCTTAGACTTGGCCGGGGGGACCGACGAGCAGTACTTC.

This rearrangement joins TRBV4-3 to TRBJ2-3; D might be TRBD1 (5 bases). Trimming stripped 1 base from V and 4 bases from J, with 12 bases between. CDR1 and CDR2 (germline): LGHNA, YSLEER. The CDR3 has 15 amino acids. DNA of the CDR3: TGCGCCAGCAGCCAAGGTTGGCAGGGCCCAGATACGCAGTATTTT. Translated, it gives CASSQGWQGPDTQYF.

The chain has TRBV4-1 and TRBJ2-1; maybe TRBD1 (5 bases). V lost 1 base and J 3 bases, leaving 10 bases between the germline ends. Germline-derived CDR1 and CDR2 are MGHRA and YSYEKL. The CDR3 has 15 residues. CDR3 protein: CASSQGSGFYNEQFF. CDR3 coding DNA: TGCGCCAGCAGCCAAGGGTCAGGGTTCTACAATGAGCAGTTCTTC.

This clone was detected a few times. The chain combines TRBV19 with TRBJ1-4, with 8 bases identical to TRBD1. Germline CDR1 LNHDA, CDR2 SQIVND (reference sequence). With V trimmed by 3 bases and J by 5 bases, 8 bases remained unmatched. The CDR3 runs 16 residues. The CDR3 sequence: CASSIVPGQANEKLFF. CDR3 DNA sequence: TGTGCCAGTAGTATTGTACCGGGACAGGCAAATGAAAAACTGTTTTTT.

This rearrangement joins TRBV11-2 to TRBJ2-3; 8 bases are a match to TRBD2. Germline loops: CDR1 SGHAT, CDR2 FQNNGV. CDR3 length equals 15 residues. The V and J ends lost 5 bases and 4 bases, in that order; junction bases with no gene match: 8. The DNA of the CDR3 is TGTGCCAGCAGCATACAGGCGGGGGGCGCAGATACGCAGTATTTT. Encoded protein: CASSIQAGGADTQYF.

The V gene is TRBV9, the J gene TRBJ1-1; D might be TRBD1 (5 bases). The CDR3 length is 13 residues. V lost 0 bases and J 3 bases, leaving 6 bases between the germline ends. Germline V lookup: CDR1 SGDLS, CDR2 YYNGEE. The CDR3 loop is CASSVGQYTEAFF. CDR3 bases: TGTGCCAGCAGCGTAGGACAGTACACTGAAGCTTTCTTT.

The chain combines TRBV19 with TRBJ1-5, with 8 bases fitting TRBD1. Per germline, CDR1 LNHDA and CDR2 SQIVND (reference sequence). V shed 5 bases and J 2 bases; nucleotides not matched to a gene: 8. This CDR3 is built from 16 residues. The CDR3 loop is CASSATGGLGNQPQHF. CDR3 in DNA: TGTGCCAGTAGTGCCACAGGGGGTCTGGGCAATCAGCCCCAGCATTTT.

This clone has just one count. The CDR3 bases are TGTGCCAGCAGCAGCGCTCACACCGGGTACAATGAGCAGTTCTTC. It encodes CASSSAHTGYNEQFF. The chain joins TRBV7-2 to TRBJ2-1; D gene uncertain. This CDR3 has 15 amino acids. Germline CDR1 SGHTA, CDR2 FQGNSA. V was cut by 5 bases and J by 4 bases, with 15 bases left in between. The full variable domain, completed using reference TRBV7-2 and TRBJ2-1, is GAGVSQSPSNKVTEKGKDVELRCDPISGHTALYWYRQSLGQGLEFLIYFQGNSAPDKSGLPSDRFSAERTGGSVSTLTIQRTQQEDSAVYLCASSSAHTGYNEQFFGPGTRLTVL.

The V gene is TRBV6-5, the J gene TRBJ2-2; D ambiguous. Germline V gene sequence: CDR1 MNHEY, CDR2 SVGAGI. The CDR3 covers 15 residues. V dropped 6 bases and J dropped 6 bases, with 17 bases sitting between them. The CDR3: CASRRSMGLAGELFF. CDR3 nucleotides: TGTGCCAGCAGGCGATCTATGGGTCTAGCCGGGGAGCTGTTTTTT.

V is TRBV19 and J is TRBJ1-1, with 7 bases lining up with TRBD1. Germline V lookup: CDR1 LNHDA, CDR2 SQIVND (reference sequence). With 6 bases clipped from V and 7 bases from J, the junction kept 2 bases outside the gene matches. The CDR3 is made up of 11 amino acids. CDR3 sequence (DNA): TGTGCCAGTAGAGGGGGCTTTGAAGCTTTCTTT. Its protein product is CASRGGFEAFF. Based on the CDR3 plus reference TRBV19 and TRBJ1-1, the full variable domain is DGGITQSPKYLFRKEGQNVTLSCEQNLNHDAMYWYRQDPGQGLRLIYYSQIVNDFQKGDIAEGYSVSREKKESFPLTVTSAQKNPTAFYLCASRGGFEAFFGQGTRLTVV.

The rearrangement joins TRBV11-3 to TRBJ2-5; a weak D match, TRBD1 (6 bases). Trimming left V 5 bases short and J 3 bases short, with 10 bases between. CDR1 is SGHNT and CDR2 is YENEEA in the germline V gene. The CDR3 has 13 amino acids. The CDR3 spells CASSPHREETQYF. The CDR3 DNA is TGTGCCAGCAGCCCCCACAGGGAAGAGACCCAGTACTTC.